The TCR beta chain under discussion was sequenced for a study of beta chain features in type 1 diabetes. The whole isolated RNA underwent reverse transcription, so sequencing captured expressed TCRB transcripts. Sequenced by immunoSEQ multiplex PCR; TCRdb stores in-frame clones only, minus some. The table shows around 200,000 clones, with about 13% occurring only once. V was shortened by 0 bases and J by 3 bases, with 9 bases between the two germline ends. The V gene's germline CDR1 is SGHRS and CDR2 YFSETQ. This CDR3 is 14 amino acids long. The receptor was isolated from a young woman in good health. Input material: central memory CD4+ T cells from blood. The chain recombines TRBV5-1 with TRBJ2-5; a possible D gene is TRBD1 (6 bases). CDR3 residues: CASSLARGKETQYF. CDR3 DNA sequence: TGCGCCAGCAGCTTGGCCAGGGGAAAAGAGACCCAGTACTTC.